A single sample is the source of the 20 T cell receptor beta chains below, sequenced in a study of CXCR3-negative and CXCR3-positive naive CD8 T cells. Researchers prepared the TRB cDNA libraries using 5' RACE with UMI labels. TCRdb reprocessed the 5' RACE reads and reports one entry per CDR3 protein, with no DNA. This sample's clone table lists 70,000 to 95,000 distinct CDR3 sequences. Sample: naive CXCR3- CD8+ T cells from blood. The sample's subset: CD45RO-CCR7+CD27+CD95- naive CD8+ T cells lacking CXCR3 (TNR3-). Source of these receptors: a human donor in good health. Some clones in this sample may be carry-over from other donors' samples.

J is TRBJ2-2 and V is TRBV28; without DNA, the TCRdb call of TRBD1 cannot be checked. This CDR3 spans 18 amino acids. Germline CDR1 and CDR2: MDHEN and SYDVKM. CDR3 sequence: CASSLAGRGYSNTGELFF.

The chain joins TRBV20-1 to TRBJ2-7; checking the TCRdb D call of TRBD2 is not possible without DNA. Germline CDR1 DFQATT, CDR2 SNEGSKA (reference sequence). The CDR3 contains 14 residues. CDR3 sequence reads: CSASGLSNSYEQYF.

The V and J genes are TRBV6-2 or TRBV6-3 and TRBJ2-1; as DNA is missing, the TRBD1 call by TCRdb cannot be tested. Germline assignment: CDR1 MNHEY and CDR2 SVGEGT. The CDR3 has 12 amino acids. The CDR3 spells CASGHGGSEQFF.

The rearrangement links TRBV3-1 to TRBJ2-1; TCRdb lists TRBD1, though no DNA is available to test this call. This CDR3 has 17 amino acids. Looked up from germline, CDR1 is LGHDT and CDR2 is YNNKEL (reference sequence). This chain's CDR3 is CASSQEDRGPLYNEQFF.

The V and J genes are TRBV11-2 and TRBJ2-3; the D gene TCRdb calls, TRBD2, cannot be checked with no DNA. From germline, CDR1 is SGHAT and CDR2 FQNNGV. The CDR3 extends over 16 amino acids. Here the CDR3 reads CASSRRTSGGGDTQYF.

V is TRBV5-1 and J is TRBJ2-1; lacking DNA, the TRBD2 call made by TCRdb goes unchecked. CDR3 length equals 15 residues. CDR1 is SGHRS and CDR2 is YFSETQ in the germline V gene. CDR3 protein: CASKPGLADYNEQFF.

V is TRBV18 and J is TRBJ1-5; TCRdb calls TRBD1, which cannot be checked without DNA. The CDR3 spans 20 residues. Germline V gene data show CDR1 as KGHSH and CDR2 as LQKENI. CDR3 region: CASSPPRTGRGAPHNQPQHF.

The chain uses TRBV15 and TRBJ2-3; TCRdb selects TRBD1, and the lack of DNA leaves this call unchecked. Germline V gene lookup returns CDR1 LNHNV and CDR2 YYDKDF (reference sequence). The CDR3 consists of 16 residues. The CDR3 sequence: CATSRDRQGSTDTQYF.

The CDR3 reads CASSRRDTWSEQYF. The chain has TRBV3-1 and TRBJ2-7; TCRdb's D call of TRBD1 is untestable without DNA. CDR1 LGHDT and CDR2 YNNKEL come from the germline V gene (reference sequence). CDR3 size: 14 residues.

CDR3 protein: CASSVDARTGYNEQFF. The chain is built from TRBV9 and TRBJ2-1; TCRdb designates TRBD1, a call that cannot be tested without DNA. This CDR3 spans 16 amino acids. Germline CDR1 SGDLS, CDR2 YYNGEE.

The chain couples TRBV29-1 to TRBJ2-5. CDR1 SQVTM and CDR2 ANQGSEA come from the germline V gene. The CDR3 length is 12 residues. The CDR3 sequence is CSVELIAQTQYF.

This chain uses TRBV7-3 with TRBJ2-1; the D call of TRBD2 rests on TCRdb alone, since no DNA is present to check it. CDR1 SGHTA and CDR2 FQGTGA come from the germline V gene. The CDR3 spans 13 residues. The CDR3 spells CASSPTSANEQFF.

The chain recombines TRBV9 with TRBJ2-1; no DNA is available, so the TRBD2 call from TCRdb remains unchecked. The germline gives CDR1 SGDLS, CDR2 YYNGEE. The CDR3 length is 15 residues. This CDR3 reads CASSSSAAGYNEQFF.

The chain joins TRBV6-4 to TRBJ1-2; the TCRdb D gene call, TRBD1, has no DNA to confirm it. The CDR3 is 18 residues long. Germline-derived CDR1 and CDR2 are MRHNA and SNTAGT. The CDR3 sequence is CASSDDPSTGSPMDGYTF.

This chain links TRBV28 with TRBJ1-4; as DNA is missing, the TRBD1 call by TCRdb cannot be tested. From germline, CDR1 is MDHEN and CDR2 SYDVKM. The CDR3 contains 16 residues. The CDR3 here is CASSPGQGSLNEKLFF.

The rearrangement links TRBV6-4 to TRBJ2-7. The CDR3 length is 15 residues. The germline gives CDR1 MRHNA, CDR2 SNTAGT. This CDR3 reads CASSEVADLGYEQYF.

The chain couples TRBV6-5 to TRBJ2-1; TCRdb's D call of TRBD1 is untestable without DNA. CDR1 and CDR2 from the germline V gene are MNHEY and SVGAGI. The CDR3 is made up of 16 amino acids. The CDR3 here is CASSEQSGGAYNEQFF.

This chain uses TRBV5-1 with TRBJ2-7; lacking DNA, the TRBD1 call made by TCRdb goes unchecked. The CDR3 length is 17 residues. Germline CDR1 and CDR2: SGHRS and YFSETQ. CDR3 amino acids: CASSLGHRGTSSYEQYF.

V and J are TRBV20-1 and TRBJ2-7. This CDR3 region has 13 residues. The germline V gene has CDR1 DFQATT and CDR2 SNEGSKA (reference sequence). The CDR3 loop reads CSARAVRDYEQYF.

This chain links TRBV30 with TRBJ2-2; with no DNA, the TCRdb D assignment of TRBD1 cannot be verified. CDR3 length: 13 residues. The germline CDR1 and CDR2 sequences are GTSNPN and SVGIG (reference sequence). The CDR3 is CARGVTNTGELFF. Combining the CDR3 with reference TRBV30 and TRBJ2-2 gives the whole variable domain SQTIHQWPATLVQPVGSPLSLECTVEGTSNPNLYWYRQAAGRGLQLLFYSVGIGQISSEVPQNLSASRPQDRQFILSSKKLLLSDSGFYLCARGVTNTGELFFGEGSRLTVL.